What follows are 27 T cell receptor beta chains derived from one specimen sequenced in a study of shared clonotypes between healthy human individuals. Some clones are missing from TCRdb's copy, which holds only in-frame ones; the method was immunoSEQ multiplex PCR. The sample contains approximately 2,200,000 clones, around 93% of which appear only once. Terminally differentiated effector memory CD45RA+ cells were excluded by CCR7 positive selection of CD45RO-negative cells. The sequenced sample was naive CD8+ T cells from PBMCs. These receptors came from a man in his late teens or twenties in good health. Some clones in this sample may be carry-over from other donors' samples.

The gene calls are TRBV5-5 and TRBJ2-7; the match to TRBD1 covers 9 bases. V dropped 4 bases and J dropped 4; count of bases not matched to a gene: 15. From germline, CDR1 is SGHKS and CDR2 YYEKEE (reference sequence). The CDR3 consists of 17 residues. CDR3 nucleotide sequence: TGTGCCAGCAGCCATTCCCTAACCGGGACAGGGATGTACGAGCAGTACTTC. Translating gives CASSHSLTGTGMYEQYF.

The genes are TRBV7-9 and TRBJ2-1; D ambiguous. Deletions cut 4 bases from V and 8 bases from J, with 18 bases between. Germline lookup yields CDR1 SEHNR and CDR2 FQNEAQ (reference sequence). The CDR3 covers 15 residues. In DNA, the CDR3 is TGTGCCAGCAGCTCGGGCTTCCCGAGGCAGTATGAGCAGTTCTTC. Residues: CASSSGFPRQYEQFF.

The J gene is TRBJ2-7, the V gene TRBV6-5; the D gene is possibly TRBD2 (5 bases). V lost 4 bases and J lost 1, with 11 bases in between. The CDR3 loop spans 14 amino acids. Germline-derived CDR1 and CDR2 are MNHEY and SVGAGI. CDR3 residues: CASSFFRTSYEQYF. The CDR3 DNA follows: TGTGCCAGCAGTTTCTTTCGGACTTCCTACGAGCAGTACTTC.

V gene TRBV6-5 combines with J gene TRBJ2-3, with TRBD2 as a possible D gene (7 bases). Trimming stripped 1 base from V and 6 bases from J, with 17 bases between. From germline, CDR1 is MNHEY and CDR2 SVGAGI. The CDR3 length is 16 residues. In DNA form, the CDR3 reads TGTGCCAGCAGTTACTACAGCGGGACACAAGGGGATACGCAGTATTTT. The encoded protein is CASSYYSGTQGDTQYF.

The CDR3 DNA sequence: TGTGCCTGGAGTGTAGGAGGGGTCTACGAGCAGTACTTC. This sequence encodes CAWSVGGVYEQYF. The chain is built from TRBV30 and TRBJ2-5; the D gene is possibly TRBD2 (6 bases). The J call may not be correct, given that the DNA end is closer to TRBJ2-7. The CDR3 loop spans 13 amino acids. Germline V gives CDR1 GTSNPN, CDR2 SVGIG (reference sequence).

The V call is TRBV4-1, the J call TRBJ2-5; no reliable D call. Germline loops: CDR1 MGHRA, CDR2 YSYEKL. The CDR3 consists of 12 residues. V lost 3 bases and J lost 7, with 9 bases in between. The CDR3 reads CASSHPTGTQYF. The CDR3 DNA reads TGCGCCAGCAGCCACCCTACGGGGACCCAGTACTTC.

V is TRBV6-5 and J is TRBJ2-7, with a tentative D call TRBD1 (5 bases). The length of the CDR3 is 16 residues. Germline V gene data show CDR1 as MNHEY and CDR2 as SVGAGI. V was cut by 0 bases and J by 2 bases, with 14 bases left in between. CDR3 nucleotides: TGTGCCAGCAGTTACTCGACTGGGGCCCTCCCCTACGAGCAGTACTTC. Translation gives CASSYSTGALPYEQYF.

On this clone itself: The same CDR3 can be traced to other DNA sequences in this sample. The rearrangement uses TRBV27 and TRBJ1-1; D is possibly TRBD1 (6 bases). Germline assignment: CDR1 MNHEY and CDR2 SMNVEV (reference sequence). V was shortened by 2 bases and J by 0 bases, with 7 bases between the two germline ends. The CDR3 length is 14 residues. CDR3 in amino acids: CASSLAGVNTEAFF. As DNA, the CDR3 is TGTGCCAGCAGTTTAGCAGGGGTGAACACTGAAGCTTTCTTT.

The V gene is TRBV2, the J gene TRBJ2-7; D gene unclear. The CDR3 is made up of 10 amino acids. Trimming took 11 bases from V and 5 from J, leaving 10 bases between them. Germline CDR1 reads SNHLY; CDR2 reads FYNNEI. The CDR3 sequence is CASAFDEQYF. The DNA of the CDR3 is TGTGCCTCGGCTTTTGACGAGCAGTACTTC.

The chain couples TRBV7-2 to TRBJ1-5; weak D call: TRBD1 (6 bases). CDR1 is SGHTA and CDR2 is FQGNSA in the germline V gene. V lost 1 base to trimming and J lost 0 bases, with 16 bases between them. The CDR3 totals 18 residues. The CDR3 protein is CASSLVFGRGYSNQPQHF. CDR3 in DNA: TGTGCCAGCAGCTTAGTTTTTGGCAGGGGATATAGCAATCAGCCCCAGCATTTT.

The chain joins TRBV5-6 to TRBJ2-7; TRBD2 agrees at 11 bases. The CDR3 length is 15 residues. Trimming cost V 3 bases and J 3 bases; bases outside gene matches: 5. CDR1 and CDR2 (germline): SGHDT, YYEEEE. The CDR3 DNA reads as TGTGCCAGCAGCTCACCACTAGCGGGAGTCTACGAGCAGTACTTC. It encodes CASSSPLAGVYEQYF.

The rearrangement joins TRBV2 to TRBJ1-1; D is unresolved. In germline, CDR1 is SNHLY, CDR2 FYNNEI. The CDR3 runs to 12 residues. V lost 6 bases to trimming and J lost 7 bases, with 12 bases between them. For the CDR3, the DNA is TGTGCCAGCAGCGAAAGAGGCGGTGAAGCTTTCTTT. Translated, it gives CASSERGGEAFF.

This sequence joins TRBV6-6 and TRBJ2-7; TRBD1 agrees at 9 bases. The V segment lost 2 bases and the J segment 6 bases; nucleotides outside the gene matches: 2. Per the germline V gene, CDR1 is MNHNY and CDR2 is SVGAGI (reference sequence). The CDR3 consists of 13 residues. The CDR3 coding sequence is TGTGCCAGCAGTTACCAGACAGGGGGCGAGCAGTACTTC. Amino acid sequence: CASSYQTGGEQYF.

The V call is TRBV27, the J call TRBJ2-1, with TRBD1 matching 9 bases. This CDR3 comprises 17 residues. Losses at the gene ends were 2 bases for V and 4 bases for J; bases not matched to a gene: 9. CDR1 and CDR2 (germline): MNHEY, SMNVEV (reference sequence). The CDR3 sequence is CASSLGPGTGNYNEQFF. DNA of the CDR3: TGTGCCAGCAGTTTAGGACCCGGGACAGGGAATTACAATGAGCAGTTCTTC.

This chain connects TRBV27 to TRBJ2-7; either TRBD1 or TRBD2 may supply D (5 bases each). Per the germline V gene, CDR1 is MNHEY and CDR2 is SMNVEV (reference sequence). This CDR3 is built from 23 residues. V dropped 0 bases and J dropped 1 base, with 34 bases sitting between them. CDR3: CASSLSSGYWADGGAARSYEQYF. The CDR3 DNA reads TGTGCCAGCAGTTTATCCTCAGGGTATTGGGCCGACGGAGGAGCCGCCCGATCCTACGAGCAGTACTTC.

This chain joins TRBV28 and TRBJ2-7; either TRBD1 or TRBD2 may supply D (5 bases each). V shed 5 bases and J shed 6 bases, with 26 bases lying between them. Germline assignment: CDR1 MDHEN and CDR2 SYDVKM. This CDR3 has 17 amino acids. In DNA, the CDR3 is TGTGCCAGCAGTCTATTGGCTTGGGAAGGAGGAACAGGCGAGCAGTACTTC. Its protein is CASSLLAWEGGTGEQYF. The variable domain in full, completed from reference TRBV28 and TRBJ2-7, reads DVKVTQSSRYLVKRTGEKVFLECVQDMDHENMFWYRQDPGLGLRLIYFSYDVKMKEKGDIPEGYSVSREKKERFSLILESASTNQTSMYLCASSLLAWEGGTGEQYFGPGTRLTVT.

The chain joins TRBV11-2 to TRBJ2-3; TRBD2 agrees at 8 bases. CDR1 and CDR2 (germline): SGHAT, FQNNGV. The CDR3 consists of 16 residues. The J segment lost 0 bases and the V segment lost 5 bases, leaving 7 bases of the junction unmatched. In DNA, the CDR3 is TGTGCCAGCAGCCCCACGGGAGGGGTTAGCACAGATACGCAGTATTTT. This sequence encodes CASSPTGGVSTDTQYF.

The chain carries TRBV28 and TRBJ2-7; D gene uncertain. Germline CDR1 reads MDHEN; CDR2 reads SYDVKM. Trimming removed 4 bases from V and 2 bases from J, with 18 bases in between. There are 16 residues in the CDR3. The CDR3 DNA follows: TGTGCCAGCAGTTGTTGCGTTAGGCGGAAGACCTACGAGCAGTACTTC. Translated: CASSCCVRRKTYEQYF.

The chain is built from TRBV7-9 and TRBJ2-2; 10 nucleotides line up with TRBD2. Germline-derived CDR1 and CDR2 are SEHNR and FQNEAQ (reference sequence). V gave up 4 bases and J gave up 7 bases; unmatched junction bases: 9. The CDR3 is 16 amino acids. The CDR3 DNA is TGTGCCAGCAGCTACTCTGGACTAGCGGAGGGCGGGGAGCTGTTTTTT. Its protein is CASSYSGLAEGGELFF. Full variable domain (rest looked up from reference TRBV7-9 and TRBJ2-2): DTGVSQNPRHKITKRGQNVTFRCDPISEHNRLYWYRQTLGQGPEFLTYFQNEAQLEKSRLLSDRFSAERPKGSFSTLEIQRTEQGDSAMYLCASSYSGLAEGGELFFGEGSRLTVL.

This chain joins TRBV11-2 and TRBJ2-7, with 9 bases fitting TRBD1. V lost 5 bases and J lost 8; bases outside the gene matches: 19. CDR1 is SGHAT, CDR2 FQNNGV, per germline. The CDR3 loop spans 17 amino acids. The CDR3 DNA follows: TGTGCCAGCAGCCCCATTCTCGTATGGGACAGGGACCAAAAGCAGTACTTC. It is translated as CASSPILVWDRDQKQYF.

This rearrangement joins TRBV6-5 to TRBJ1-5, with a possible D match to TRBD1 (6 bases). Trimming shortened V by 5 bases and J by 5 bases, and 13 bases separated the two germline ends. CDR3 length: 14 residues. CDR1 and CDR2 (germline): MNHEY, SVGAGI. CDR3 sequence (DNA): TGTGCCAGCAGTCCCGACAGGTCAGATCAGCCCCAGCATTTT. Translation: CASSPDRSDQPQHF.

The rearrangement uses TRBV15 and TRBJ2-7; maybe TRBD1 (7 bases). In germline, CDR1 is LNHNV, CDR2 YYDKDF (reference sequence). The V and J ends lost 1 base and 1 base respectively, with 17 bases between them. The CDR3 extends over 17 amino acids. CDR3 region: CATSRGGRETGSYEQYF. CDR3 in DNA: TGTGCCACCAGCAGAGGAGGTCGGGAGACAGGGTCCTACGAGCAGTACTTC.

The chain has TRBV15 and TRBJ2-2; 8 nucleotides match TRBD1. In germline, CDR1 is LNHNV, CDR2 YYDKDF (reference sequence). V was clipped by 2 bases and J by 3 bases; unmatched bases: 8. This CDR3 is built from 17 residues. The CDR3, as DNA: TGTGCCACCAGCAGAACCCTACAGGGGGGCGACACCGGGGAGCTGTTTTTT. Amino acid sequence: CATSRTLQGGDTGELFF.

J is TRBJ2-3 and V is TRBV2; 10 bases are a match to TRBD1. The trim removed 2 bases at V and 3 bases at J, leaving 2 bases unmatched. In germline, CDR1 is SNHLY, CDR2 FYNNEI. The CDR3 is 15 amino acids. The CDR3 coding sequence is TGTGCCAGCAGTGAACGGGACAGGGGTACAGATACGCAGTATTTT. Its translation is CASSERDRGTDTQYF. The full variable domain, completed using reference TRBV2 and TRBJ2-3, is EPEVTQTPSHQVTQMGQEVILRCVPISNHLYFYWYRQILGQKVEFLVSFYNNEISEKSEIFDDQFSVERPDGSNFTLKIRSTKLEDSAMYFCASSERDRGTDTQYFGPGTRLTVL.

As to this clone: In the same sample, other DNA sequences code for this CDR3. The genes are TRBV7-6 and TRBJ2-7; D not certain. Per germline, CDR1 SGHVS and CDR2 FNYEAQ. V lost 1 base and J lost 5, with 3 bases in between. The CDR3 is 11 amino acids. The CDR3 protein is CASSLGDEQYF. The CDR3 coding sequence is TGTGCCAGCAGCTTAGGGGACGAGCAGTACTTC.

V and J are TRBV12-5 and TRBJ2-2; 9 nucleotides agree with TRBD2. Trimming cost V 6 bases and J 4 bases; bases outside gene matches: 6. Germline CDR1 reads LGHNT; CDR2 reads FRNRAP. The CDR3 totals 15 residues. CDR3 protein: CASGSSGTPTGELFF. CDR3 sequence (DNA): TGTGCTAGTGGCTCTAGCGGGACCCCCACCGGGGAGCTGTTTTTT. Using reference TRBV12-5 and TRBJ2-2 for the parts outside the CDR3, the full variable domain is DARVTQTPRHKVTEMGQEVTMRCQPILGHNTVFWYRQTMMQGLELLAYFRNRAPLDDSGMPKDRFSAEMPDATLATLKIQPSEPRDSAVYFCASGSSGTPTGELFFGEGSRLTVL.

The chain carries TRBV5-8 and TRBJ2-7; 8 bases fit TRBD2. The CDR3 is 15 amino acids. The V gene end was trimmed by 4 bases and the J gene end by 5 bases; junction bases not matched to a gene: 11. In germline, CDR1 is SGHTS, CDR2 YDEGEE. This chain's CDR3 is CASSLRHGGVDEQYF. The CDR3 DNA sequence: TGTGCCAGCAGCCTCAGACACGGGGGGGTGGACGAGCAGTACTTC.